Sequencing of this T cell receptor (beta chain) was carried out in a study of blood T cell repertoires in COVID-19 (dated by TCRdb to the early 2020s). For the wider study: Samples from collaborators originated in the United States, Italy and Spain and spanned both the acute and convalescent phases of COVID-19. Sample metadata almost always included a de-identified subject ID, COVID-19 status, age in years and sex. Deeply sampled blood TCRbeta repertoires from subjects exposed to, actively infected with, or recovered from COVID-19 were included in the dataset. The repertoires were released in a freely available public database intended as a resource for research on the immune response to SARS-CoV-2. The prospective study material was composed of cDNA or gDNA derived from T cells, B-cell-depleted T cells, or PBMCs. HLA class I and class II types, where available, came from metadata supplied by the sample provider rather than from assay-based typing. The samples were drawn from the first 160 participants of the ongoing ImmuneRACE study and from over 950 subjects provided by 6 global collaborators. General findings and caveats noted by the study authors: Clinical and demographic metadata were provided uncurated, with the amount varying by source and participant.

To note about this clone: Its antigen has not been determined. Base qualities are not recorded, but no much larger clone differs from it by a single base.

Another Seattle source contributed samples from volunteer blood donors who had recovered from COVID-19. The collaborating institutions used their own protocols to collect whole blood in K2EDTA tubes. For TCRbeta analysis, collaborators shipped samples as frozen whole blood, isolated PBMCs, or DNA extracted from either of those sample types. TCRbeta CDR3 regions were amplified from genomic DNA by means of the immunoSEQ Assay, a bias-controlled multiplex PCR. In the source study's methods: Nucleated cell counts per sample were estimated from amplification of reference gene primers within the assay. To quantify the absolute abundance of each unique TCRbeta CDR3 rearrangement, sequence reads were collapsed and filtered. For each sample, productive Simpson clonality was calculated by taking the square root of Simpson's diversity index across productive rearrangements. The table comes from immuneACCESS by way of TCRdb, which keeps in-frame sequences with V and J called. Part of the clones is missing from these tables; in studies checked, under half for an unresolved V gene and the rest for unknown reasons. That table gives V, J and clone size, and the DNA gave D and trimming. This sample comprises just over 250,000 clones, 88% of them detected only once. The top ten hold 3.5% to 4.5% of the sample.

The sequencing sample was made of peripheral blood. The receptor's source is a man in his 60s who had recovered from COVID-19.

At the DNA level, the sequence is TGTGCCAGCTCATCCCGGGGGGAGTCTGAGCAGTTCTTC. Its translation is CASSSRGESEQFF. The V and J segments used are TRBV18 and TRBJ2-1, with 7 central nucleotides matching TRBD2. The CDR3 sequence holds 13 residues, the cysteine and phenylalanine included. Of all the DNA, just the CDR3 is kept, 39 bases in frame from base 1. Trimmed from V: 5 bases; trimmed from J: 9 bases; junction bases lacking a gene match: 7. From a lookup of the germline V gene, CDR1 and CDR2 are KGHSH and LQKENI.